The present entry profiles one TCR beta chain with its context. Its antigen is still unknown. This sample is drawn from a study of cytomegalovirus exposure and HLA in healthy donors. Trimming removed 5 bases at V and 0 bases at J, with 9 bases between. Germline assignment: CDR1 SQVTM and CDR2 ANQGSEA. This CDR3 has 13 residues. With 60 Vbeta and 13 Jbeta primers, the PCR was carried out. Original data processing: An analysis that came later counted tens of millions of unique TCR beta chains, roughly 11 million shared. Data came from immunoSEQ multiplex PCR; TCRdb stores just in-frame clones and leaves some out. From that table come the V and J calls and clone size; the DNA was used to work out D and trimming. The table includes nearly 200,000 clones, 65% to 85% detected once. Findings and caveats of the study: Later work found that TCR association rates differed between HLA loci; DRB1 had the most and HLA-C the fewest. Being indistinguishable, some V segments were excluded, TRBV6-2 and TRBV6-3 among them. Available immune exposure information was restricted to CMV serostatus only.

The V gene is TRBV29-1, the J gene TRBJ2-3; no firm D call. The sample consisted of PBMCs. The sequence came from a boy between 2 and 10 years old in good health and CMV-seronegative. For the CDR3, the DNA is TGCAGCGTTTACGACTCTAGCACAGATACGCAGTATTTT. It encodes CSVYDSSTDTQYF.